What follows are 5 T cell receptor beta chains derived from one specimen sequenced in a study of T-cell reconstitution after alpha-beta-depleted transplantation in children. Unique molecular identifiers were built into the TCRbeta library. TCRdb analysed the PCR reads with MiXCR anew, one entry per CDR3 protein. This sample has 200,000 to 250,000 distinct CDR3 sequences, with roughly 11% found just once. The sequenced sample was PBMCs, obtained before TCRalphabeta/CD19-depleted stem cell transplant. The receptors were gathered from a child younger than two with acute myeloid leukemia, due to receive a stem cell transplant.

This clonotype was seen ten or more times. V gene TRBV18 combines with J gene TRBJ2-7; TRBD1 agrees at 8 bases. Germline CDR1 and CDR2: KGHSH and LQKENI. The V gene end was trimmed by 8 bases and the J gene end by 2 bases; junction bases not matched to a gene: 5. The CDR3 totals 13 residues. Here the CDR3 DNA reads TGTGCCAGCGGCGGACAGGGTACCTACGAGCAGTACTTC. It encodes CASGGQGTYEQYF. Full variable domain (missing parts from reference TRBV18 and TRBJ2-7): NAGVMQNPRHLVRRRGQEARLRCSPMKGHSHVYWYRQLPEEGLKFMVYLQKENIIDESGMPKERFSAEFPKEGPSILRIQQVVRGDSAAYFCASGGQGTYEQYFGPGTRLTVT.

In this sample, this clonotype turned up many times. The rearrangement uses TRBV10-2 and TRBJ2-1; 7 nucleotides match TRBD2. CDR3 size: 16 residues. J lost 2 bases, V lost 3 bases, and 7 bases had no gene match. Germline V gene lookup returns CDR1 WSHSY and CDR2 SAAADI. The CDR3 nucleotides read TGCGCCAGCAGTGATCTTGGCGGGAGAACCTACAATGAGCAGTTCTTC. It specifies CASSDLGGRTYNEQFF.

This clonotype was observed at least ten times. The chain combines TRBV7-2 with TRBJ1-5; no firm D call. In germline, CDR1 is SGHTA, CDR2 FQGNSA. This CDR3 region has 15 residues. Trimming cost V 5 bases and J 6 bases, with 17 bases left between them. This CDR3 reads CASSQNPGSGQPQHF. For the CDR3, the DNA is TGTGCCAGCAGCCAGAACCCAGGAAGCGGTCAGCCCCAGCATTTT.

This clonotype was picked up a small number of times. V is TRBV5-5 and J is TRBJ2-2, with D unclear. V was pared by 4 bases and J by 7 bases, with 11 bases between. Per the germline V gene, CDR1 is SGHKS and CDR2 is YYEKEE (reference sequence). This CDR3 comprises 13 residues. CDR3 sequence reads: CASSRPGVGELFF. CDR3 nucleotide sequence: TGTGCCAGCAGCCGCCCTGGAGTCGGGGAGCTGTTTTTT.

This clonotype was seen only a few times. CDR3 protein: CSARDTYTGELFF. The DNA of the CDR3 is TGCAGTGCTAGAGATACTTACACCGGGGAGCTGTTTTTT. This chain joins TRBV20-1 and TRBJ2-2, with D hard to call. The germline V gene encodes CDR1 DFQATT and CDR2 SNEGSKA (reference sequence). Trimming stripped 0 bases from V and 3 bases from J, with 5 bases between. The CDR3 is 13 amino acids.